This T cell receptor beta chain came from a study of human T cells and chemical hapten exposure. Study conclusions and caveats: Expanded TCRs formed significantly more large CDR3 similarity clusters than controls.

From the RACE reads, TCRdb called clonotypes with MiXCR, one entry per CDR3 protein. The sample gives under 200,000 distinct CDR3 sequences, approximately 30% of which show up once; 2.1% is in the top ten. Described time point: patch test 3, about 24 weeks after DPC sensitization. The treatment is: therapeutic diphenylcyclopropenone sensitization with weekly scalp DPC. The CDR3 spans 15 residues. Germline V gene lookup returns CDR1 SEHNR and CDR2 FQNEAQ (reference sequence). Unmatched junction bases numbered 6, after V lost 5 bases and J lost 4 bases. In regard to this clonotype: Its antigen is not identified.

This sample comprised whole blood, obtained in connection with sensitization to the hapten diphenylcyclopropenone (DPC). This clonotype was sampled from a young woman with alopecia areata. Some clones in this sample may be carry-over from other donors' samples. The chain employs TRBV7-9 and TRBJ2-3; 10 nucleotides line up with TRBD2. Here the CDR3 reads CASSSLAGVPDTQYF. The CDR3 DNA sequence: TGTGCCAGCAGCAGTCTAGCGGGAGTTCCAGATACGCAGTATTTT.